This entry is about one TCR beta chain. Using its own MiXCR run on the RT-PCR reads, TCRdb lists one record per CDR3 protein. The sample yields 550,000 to 750,000 distinct CDR3 sequences, 13% to 15% seen once. CDR3 length equals 15 residues. Germline V CDR1 and CDR2: SGHRS, YFSETQ. V was pared by 4 bases and J by 2 bases, with 8 bases of the junction left unmatched. The genes are TRBV5-1 and TRBJ2-7; TRBD2 matches 8 bases. The sequence derives from a female donor in good health, serving as a healthy control. The specimen sequenced was memory CD4+ T cells from blood. The CDR3 sequence: CASSPDGGVPYEQYF. DNA of the CDR3: TGCGCCAGCAGCCCGGACGGGGGGGTTCCCTACGAGCAGTACTTC. Supplemented by reference TRBV5-1 and TRBJ2-7, the full variable domain reads KAGVTQTPRYLIKTRGQQVTLSCSPISGHRSVSWYQQTPGQGLQFLFEYFSETQRNKGNFPGRFSGRQFSNSRSEMNVSTLELGDSALYLCASSPDGGVPYEQYFGPGTRLTVT.